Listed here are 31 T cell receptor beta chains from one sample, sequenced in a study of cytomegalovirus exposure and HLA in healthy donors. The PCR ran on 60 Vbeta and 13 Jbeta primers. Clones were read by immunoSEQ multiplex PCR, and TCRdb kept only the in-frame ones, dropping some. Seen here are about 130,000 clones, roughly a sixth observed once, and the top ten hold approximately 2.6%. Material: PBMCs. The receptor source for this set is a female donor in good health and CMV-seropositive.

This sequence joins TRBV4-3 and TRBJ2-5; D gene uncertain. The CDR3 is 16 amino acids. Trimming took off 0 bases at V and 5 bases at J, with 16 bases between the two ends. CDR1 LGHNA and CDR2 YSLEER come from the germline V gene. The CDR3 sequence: CASSQDLRPRSETQYF. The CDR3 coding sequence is TGCGCCAGCAGCCAAGATCTTAGGCCACGGAGCGAGACCCAGTACTTC.

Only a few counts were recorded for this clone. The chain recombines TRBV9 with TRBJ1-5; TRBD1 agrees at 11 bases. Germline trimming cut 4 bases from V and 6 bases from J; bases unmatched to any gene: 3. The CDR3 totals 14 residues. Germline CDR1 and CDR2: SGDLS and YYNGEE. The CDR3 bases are TGTGCCAGCAGCACAGGGACAGGGGGTCAGCCCCAGCATTTT. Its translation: CASSTGTGGQPQHF. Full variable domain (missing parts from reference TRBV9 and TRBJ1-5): DSGVTQTPKHLITATGQRVTLRCSPRSGDLSVYWYQQSLDQGLQFLIQYYNGEERAKGNILERFSAQQFPDLHSELNLSSLELGDSALYFCASSTGTGGQPQHFGDGTRLSIL.

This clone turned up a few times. In DNA, the CDR3 is TGTGCCAGCAGTTGCCCCCAGGGGTGTCTCTACGAGCAGTACTTC. Translating it yields CASSCPQGCLYEQYF. This rearrangement joins TRBV28 to TRBJ2-7, with D possibly matching TRBD1 (6 bases). Germline CDR1 MDHEN, CDR2 SYDVKM. Trimming cost V 4 bases and J 3 bases, with 16 bases left between them. The CDR3 is 15 residues long.

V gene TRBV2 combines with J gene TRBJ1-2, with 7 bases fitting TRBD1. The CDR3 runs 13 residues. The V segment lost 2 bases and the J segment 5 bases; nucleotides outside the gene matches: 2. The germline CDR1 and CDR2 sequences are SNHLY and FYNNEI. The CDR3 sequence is CASSETGEYGYTF. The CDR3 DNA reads TGTGCCAGCAGTGAAACAGGGGAATATGGCTACACCTTC.

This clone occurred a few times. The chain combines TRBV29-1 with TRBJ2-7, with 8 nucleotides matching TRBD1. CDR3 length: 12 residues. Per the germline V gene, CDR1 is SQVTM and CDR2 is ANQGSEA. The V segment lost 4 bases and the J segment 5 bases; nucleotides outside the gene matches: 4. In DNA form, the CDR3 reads TGCAGCGTTGTCGGCAGGGGGCACGAGCAGTACTTC. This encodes CSVVGRGHEQYF.

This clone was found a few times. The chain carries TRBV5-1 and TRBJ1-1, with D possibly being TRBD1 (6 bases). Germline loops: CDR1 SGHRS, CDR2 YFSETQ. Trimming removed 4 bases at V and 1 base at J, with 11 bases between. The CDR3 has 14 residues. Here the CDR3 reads CASSPGQRNTEAFF. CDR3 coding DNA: TGCGCCAGCAGCCCGGGACAAAGGAACACTGAAGCTTTCTTT.

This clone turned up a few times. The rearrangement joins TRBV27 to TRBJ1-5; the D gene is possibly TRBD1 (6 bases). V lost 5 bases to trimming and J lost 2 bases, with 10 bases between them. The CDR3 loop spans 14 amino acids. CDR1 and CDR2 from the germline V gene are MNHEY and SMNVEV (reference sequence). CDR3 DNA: TGTGCCAGCAGTACAGGGTGGGGCAATCAGCCCCAGCATTTT. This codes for CASSTGWGNQPQHF.

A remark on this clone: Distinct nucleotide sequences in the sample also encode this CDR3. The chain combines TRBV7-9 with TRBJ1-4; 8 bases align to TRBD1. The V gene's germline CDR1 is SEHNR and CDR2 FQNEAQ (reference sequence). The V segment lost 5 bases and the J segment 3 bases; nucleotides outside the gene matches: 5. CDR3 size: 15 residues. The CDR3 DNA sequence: TGTGCCAGCAGCCGTGGACAGGGCCCTAATGAAAAACTGTTTTTT. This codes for CASSRGQGPNEKLFF.

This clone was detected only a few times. The CDR3 DNA reads as TGCGCCAGCAGCCTTCGCGGTGCCTACGAGCAGTACTTC. This translates into CASSLRGAYEQYF. The V and J genes are TRBV4-1 and TRBJ2-7; no clear D gene. This CDR3 spans 13 amino acids. The V end was cut by 4 bases, the J end by 2 bases, with 9 bases between. Germline values: CDR1 MGHRA, CDR2 YSYEKL.

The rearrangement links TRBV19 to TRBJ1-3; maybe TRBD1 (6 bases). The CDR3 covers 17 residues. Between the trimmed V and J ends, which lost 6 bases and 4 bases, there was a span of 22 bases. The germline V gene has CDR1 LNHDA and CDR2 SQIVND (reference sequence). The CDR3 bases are TGTGCCAGTAGCCCCCTCGCCGGGACACAAGAAGGAAACACCATATATTTT. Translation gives CASSPLAGTQEGNTIYF.

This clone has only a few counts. The CDR3 loop is CAISEPFSGEETQYF. The CDR3 nucleotides are TGTGCCATCAGTGAGCCTTTTAGCGGGGAAGAGACCCAGTACTTC. This rearrangement joins TRBV10-3 to TRBJ2-5, with 8 bases lining up with TRBD2. Germline CDR1 and CDR2: ENHRY and SYGVKD. The CDR3 runs 15 residues. The ends lost 2 bases at V and 3 bases at J; junction bases unmatched: 5.

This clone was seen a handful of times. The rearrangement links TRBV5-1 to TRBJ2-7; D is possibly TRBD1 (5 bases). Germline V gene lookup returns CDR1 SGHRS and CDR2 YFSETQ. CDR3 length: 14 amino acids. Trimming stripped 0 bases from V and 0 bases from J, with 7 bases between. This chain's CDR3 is CASSLGGYSYEQYF. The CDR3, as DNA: TGCGCCAGCAGCTTGGGGGGCTACTCCTACGAGCAGTACTTC. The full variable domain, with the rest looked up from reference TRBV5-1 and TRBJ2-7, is KAGVTQTPRYLIKTRGQQVTLSCSPISGHRSVSWYQQTPGQGLQFLFEYFSETQRNKGNFPGRFSGRQFSNSRSEMNVSTLELGDSALYLCASSLGGYSYEQYFGPGTRLTVT.

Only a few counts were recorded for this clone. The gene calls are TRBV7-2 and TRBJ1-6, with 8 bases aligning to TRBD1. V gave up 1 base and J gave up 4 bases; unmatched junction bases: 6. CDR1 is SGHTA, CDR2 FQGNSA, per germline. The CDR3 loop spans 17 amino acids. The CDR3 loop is CASSLVGTGSYNSPLHF. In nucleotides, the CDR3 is TGTGCCAGCAGCTTAGTCGGGACAGGCAGTTATAATTCACCCCTCCACTTT.

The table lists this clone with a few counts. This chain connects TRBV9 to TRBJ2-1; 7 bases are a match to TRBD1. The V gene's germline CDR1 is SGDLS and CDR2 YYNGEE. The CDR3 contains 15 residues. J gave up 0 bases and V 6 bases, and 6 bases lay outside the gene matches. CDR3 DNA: TGTGCCAGCAACCGTGGACAGGTCTCCTACAATGAGCAGTTCTTC. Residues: CASNRGQVSYNEQFF.

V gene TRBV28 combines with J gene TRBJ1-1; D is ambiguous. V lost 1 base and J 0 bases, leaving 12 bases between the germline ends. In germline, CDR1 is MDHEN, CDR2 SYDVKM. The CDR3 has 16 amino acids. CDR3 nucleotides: TGTGCCAGCAGTTTATTGACAAACCAAATGAACACTGAAGCTTTCTTT. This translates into CASSLLTNQMNTEAFF.

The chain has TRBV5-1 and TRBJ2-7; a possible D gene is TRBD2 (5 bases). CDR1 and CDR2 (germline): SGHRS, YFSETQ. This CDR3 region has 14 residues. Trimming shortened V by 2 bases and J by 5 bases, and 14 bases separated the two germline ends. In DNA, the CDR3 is TGCGCCAGCAGCTTCGGGCGGCCCGGGGACGAGCAGTACTTC. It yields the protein CASSFGRPGDEQYF.

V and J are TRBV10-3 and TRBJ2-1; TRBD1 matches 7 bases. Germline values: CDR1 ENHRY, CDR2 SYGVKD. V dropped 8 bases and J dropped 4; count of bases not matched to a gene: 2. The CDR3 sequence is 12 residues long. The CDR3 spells CAIRDSYNEQFF. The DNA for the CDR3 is TGTGCCATCCGGGACAGTTACAATGAGCAGTTCTTC.

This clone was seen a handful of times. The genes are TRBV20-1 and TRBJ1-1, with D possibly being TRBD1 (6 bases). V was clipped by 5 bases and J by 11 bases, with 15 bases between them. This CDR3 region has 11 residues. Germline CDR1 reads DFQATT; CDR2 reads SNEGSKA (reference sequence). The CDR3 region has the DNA TGCAGTGCTGGGAGAAACAGGGAGGCTTTCTTT. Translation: CSAGRNREAFF.

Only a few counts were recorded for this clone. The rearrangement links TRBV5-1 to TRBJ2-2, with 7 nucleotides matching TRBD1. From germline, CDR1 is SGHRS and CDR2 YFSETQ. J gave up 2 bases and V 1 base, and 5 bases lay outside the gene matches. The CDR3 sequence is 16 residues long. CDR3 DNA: TGCGCCAGCAGCTTGCAAAACAGGGGAAACACCGGGGAGCTGTTTTTT. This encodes CASSLQNRGNTGELFF.

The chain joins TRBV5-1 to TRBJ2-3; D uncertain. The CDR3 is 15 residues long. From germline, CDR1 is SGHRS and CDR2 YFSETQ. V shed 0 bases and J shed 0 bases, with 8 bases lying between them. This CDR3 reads CASSLAGSSTDTQYF. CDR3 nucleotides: TGCGCCAGCAGCTTGGCCGGTTCTAGCACAGATACGCAGTATTTT.

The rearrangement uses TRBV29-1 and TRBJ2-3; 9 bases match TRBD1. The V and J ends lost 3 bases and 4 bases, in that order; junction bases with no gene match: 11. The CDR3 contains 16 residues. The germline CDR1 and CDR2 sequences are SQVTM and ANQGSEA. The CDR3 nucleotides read TGCAGCGTTGACCCACAGGGGGCGGTTTGGTCAGATACGCAGTATTTT. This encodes CSVDPQGAVWSDTQYF.

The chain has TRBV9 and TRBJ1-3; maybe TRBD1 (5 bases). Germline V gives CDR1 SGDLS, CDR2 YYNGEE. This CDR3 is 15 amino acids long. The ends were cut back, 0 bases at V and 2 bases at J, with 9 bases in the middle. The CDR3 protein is CASSVVWGAGNTIYF. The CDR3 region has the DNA TGTGCCAGCAGCGTAGTGTGGGGGGCTGGAAACACCATATATTTT.

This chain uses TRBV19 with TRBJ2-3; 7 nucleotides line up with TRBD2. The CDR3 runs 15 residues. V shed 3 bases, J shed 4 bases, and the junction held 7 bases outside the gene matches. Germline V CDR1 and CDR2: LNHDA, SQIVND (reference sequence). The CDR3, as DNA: TGTGCCAGTAGTATTGTTGGGGGGGGAGCAGATACGCAGTATTTT. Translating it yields CASSIVGGGADTQYF.

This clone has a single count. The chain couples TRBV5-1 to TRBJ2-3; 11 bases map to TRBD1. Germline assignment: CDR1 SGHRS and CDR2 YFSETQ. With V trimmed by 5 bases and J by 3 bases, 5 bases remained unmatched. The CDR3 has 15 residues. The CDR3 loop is CASSRTGGWTDTQYF. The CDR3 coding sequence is TGCGCCAGCAGTCGGACAGGGGGCTGGACAGATACGCAGTATTTT.

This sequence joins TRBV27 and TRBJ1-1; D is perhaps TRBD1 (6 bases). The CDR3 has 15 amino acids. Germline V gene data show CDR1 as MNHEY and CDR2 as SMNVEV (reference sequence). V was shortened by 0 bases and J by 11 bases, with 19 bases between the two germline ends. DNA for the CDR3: TGTGCCAGCAGTTTATCAGGGGGTCGGGGGGGTTGGGCTTTCTTT. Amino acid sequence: CASSLSGGRGGWAFF.

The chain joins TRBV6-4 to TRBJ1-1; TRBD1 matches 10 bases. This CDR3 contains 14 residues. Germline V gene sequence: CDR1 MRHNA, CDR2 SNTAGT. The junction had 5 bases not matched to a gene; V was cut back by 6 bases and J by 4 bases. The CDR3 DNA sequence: TGTGCCAGCAGCCGCCGACAGGGGGCCACTGAAGCTTTCTTT. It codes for CASSRRQGATEAFF.

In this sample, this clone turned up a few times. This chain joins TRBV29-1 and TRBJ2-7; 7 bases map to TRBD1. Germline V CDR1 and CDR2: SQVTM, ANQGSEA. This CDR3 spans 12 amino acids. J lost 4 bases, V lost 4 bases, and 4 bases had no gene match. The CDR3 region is CSVGGGGYEQYF. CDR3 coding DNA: TGCAGCGTTGGAGGGGGCGGTTACGAGCAGTACTTC.

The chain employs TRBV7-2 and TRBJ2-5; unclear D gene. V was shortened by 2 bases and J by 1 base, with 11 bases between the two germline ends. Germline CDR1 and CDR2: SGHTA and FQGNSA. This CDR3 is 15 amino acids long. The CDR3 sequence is CASSLQVGSQETQYF. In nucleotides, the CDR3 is TGTGCCAGCAGCTTACAAGTCGGGTCCCAAGAGACCCAGTACTTC.

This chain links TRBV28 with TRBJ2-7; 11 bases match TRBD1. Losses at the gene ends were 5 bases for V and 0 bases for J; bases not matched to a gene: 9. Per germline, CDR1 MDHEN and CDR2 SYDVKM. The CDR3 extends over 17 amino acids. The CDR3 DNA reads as TGTGCCAGCAGTCTACCATTGGGACAGGGGGGCTCCTACGAGCAGTACTTC. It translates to CASSLPLGQGGSYEQYF.

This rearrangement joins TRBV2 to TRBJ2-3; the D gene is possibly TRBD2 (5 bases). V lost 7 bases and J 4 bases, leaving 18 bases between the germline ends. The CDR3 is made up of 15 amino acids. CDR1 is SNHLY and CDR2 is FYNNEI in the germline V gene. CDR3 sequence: CASNDRRMTADTQYF. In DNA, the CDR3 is TGTGCCAGCAATGATCGGAGGATGACGGCAGATACGCAGTATTTT.

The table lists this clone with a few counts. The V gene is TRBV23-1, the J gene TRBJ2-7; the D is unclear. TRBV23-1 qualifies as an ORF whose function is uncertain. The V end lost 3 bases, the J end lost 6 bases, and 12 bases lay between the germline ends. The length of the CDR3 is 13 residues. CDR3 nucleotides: TGCGCCAGCAGTCAGCGACAATGCTTCGAGCAGTACTTC. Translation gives CASSQRQCFEQYF.